One and the same sample provided the 9 T cell receptor beta chains below, sequenced in a study of OX40 agonist ivuxolimab in advanced cancers. The receptor library was made with the immunoSEQ multiplex PCR assay. Drawn from immuneACCESS, this table holds only the in-frame rearrangements with V and J called that TCRdb kept. Clones are partly lost; checked studies trace under half to an unresolved V gene and leave the rest unexplained. The sample includes 77,000 or so clones, with about 93% observed a single time. The ten largest make up about 0.34% of the sample. Sequenced here: CD4+ or CD8+ T cells sorted from blood, sampled in a trial of the OX40 agonist ivuxolimab. These receptor sequences come from an adult with an advanced solid tumor such as melanoma, head and neck, liver or kidney cancer.

The chain has TRBV14 and TRBJ2-7; 7 bases align to TRBD2. Germline V CDR1 and CDR2: SGHDN, FVKESK. The CDR3 has 17 residues. Trimming removed 3 bases from V and 2 bases from J; junction bases left unmatched: 13. Here the CDR3 DNA reads TGTGCCAGCAGCCACCTAGGAAGGGGAGGGCCCCCCTACGAGCAGTACTTC. Its protein product is CASSHLGRGGPPYEQYF.

The rearrangement uses TRBV11-2 and TRBJ1-1; no reliable D call. Germline CDR1 SGHAT, CDR2 FQNNGV. V was clipped by 5 bases and J by 4 bases, with 11 bases between them. The CDR3 extends over 13 amino acids. CDR3 region: CASSQTRGTEAFF. The DNA for the CDR3 is TGTGCCAGCAGCCAGACACGGGGCACTGAAGCTTTCTTT.

This clone was observed a single time. This chain uses TRBV18 with TRBJ2-2; no reliable D call. Germline V gene lookup returns CDR1 KGHSH and CDR2 LQKENI. The CDR3 has 15 amino acids. Trimming stripped 4 bases from V and 7 bases from J, with 16 bases between. CDR3 DNA sequence: TGTGCCAGCTCACAACCAGGTAGAGAAGGCGGGGAGCTGTTTTTT. Protein sequence: CASSQPGREGGELFF.

The chain uses TRBV28 and TRBJ1-2; the match to TRBD1 covers 7 bases. CDR3 length: 14 residues. Germline assignment: CDR1 MDHEN and CDR2 SYDVKM. The trim removed 5 bases at V and 4 bases at J, leaving 7 bases unmatched. The CDR3 sequence: CASSPPGQPYGYTF. The DNA of the CDR3 is TGTGCCAGCAGTCCTCCGGGACAGCCCTATGGCTACACCTTC.

The chain employs TRBV7-2 and TRBJ2-1; D gene uncertain. CDR1 SGHTA and CDR2 FQGNSA come from the germline V gene. V was trimmed by 4 bases and J by 0 bases, leaving 4 bases between them. The CDR3 totals 13 residues. The CDR3 region is CASSSSSYNEQFF. In DNA, the CDR3 is TGTGCCAGCAGCTCGAGCTCCTACAATGAGCAGTTCTTC.

This chain connects TRBV10-2 to TRBJ1-2; D unclear. This CDR3 is built from 14 residues. Germline V lookup: CDR1 WSHSY, CDR2 SAAADI. V shed 6 bases and J shed 4 bases, with 15 bases lying between them. This CDR3 is CASRVGNSPYGYTF. In DNA, the CDR3 is TGCGCCAGCAGGGTCGGGAACAGCCCCTATGGCTACACCTTC.

The chain is built from TRBV11-2 and TRBJ2-5; unclear D gene. CDR1 is SGHAT and CDR2 is FQNNGV in the germline V gene. The CDR3 runs to 13 residues. Trimming shortened V by 2 bases and J by 4 bases, and 8 bases separated the two germline ends. This CDR3 reads CASSLFGVETQYF. The DNA for the CDR3 is TGTGCCAGCAGCTTATTTGGGGTAGAGACCCAGTACTTC.

This clone came up once. This chain connects TRBV5-1 to TRBJ2-7; 10 positions match TRBD1. V was clipped by 0 bases and J by 9 bases; unmatched bases: 9. Germline loops: CDR1 SGHRS, CDR2 YFSETQ. The CDR3 runs to 15 residues. This CDR3 is CASSLGAGTGERQYF. DNA for the CDR3: TGCGCCAGCAGCTTGGGGGCCGGGACAGGGGAAAGGCAGTACTTC.

This sequence joins TRBV5-5 and TRBJ2-7; D possibly corresponds to TRBD1 (6 bases). Germline CDR1 SGHKS, CDR2 YYEKEE (reference sequence). V was pared by 4 bases and J by 5 bases, with 22 bases between. There are 16 residues in the CDR3. This CDR3 is CASSRITGSATNEQYF. CDR3 DNA sequence: TGTGCCAGCAGCCGGATTACAGGGTCCGCTACCAACGAGCAGTACTTC.